These 20 T cell receptor beta chains came from one sample sequenced in a study of a mutant IDH1 vaccine in newly diagnosed glioma. Assay used: immunoSEQ multiplex PCR; TCRdb lists only in-frame clones, some missing. The table has 45,000 to 65,000 clones, around three fifths seen once. Time point indicated: week 47, end of study. Topical imiquimod accompanied each vaccine dose, which consisted of 300 ug of mutant IDH1 20-mer peptide. Which antigens these TCRs recognize remains unknown. Source: peripheral blood mononuclear cells (PBMCs), taken from a glioma patient whose treatment included an IDH1 peptide vaccine. These receptor sequences come from a middle-aged man with glioma. Some clones in this sample may be carry-over from other donors' samples.

The V gene is TRBV19, the J gene TRBJ2-3, with TRBD2 as a possible D gene (5 bases). Per germline, CDR1 LNHDA and CDR2 SQIVND (reference sequence). The V end was cut by 6 bases, the J end by 0 bases, with 13 bases between. The CDR3 has 15 amino acids. The DNA for the CDR3 is TGTGCCAGTAGCCTAGAGCGGCTTAGCACAGATACGCAGTATTTT. Translation gives CASSLERLSTDTQYF.

This chain connects TRBV19 to TRBJ2-6, with D maybe TRBD1 (5 bases). Germline V gives CDR1 LNHDA, CDR2 SQIVND (reference sequence). This CDR3 spans 15 amino acids. Trimming shortened V by 3 bases and J by 2 bases, and 8 bases separated the two germline ends. The CDR3 DNA is TGTGCCAGTAGTATGGAAGGGGCTGGGGCCAACGTCCTGACTTTC. It specifies CASSMEGAGANVLTF.

V gene TRBV10-3 combines with J gene TRBJ2-7; TRBD1 might be the D (6 bases). Between the trimmed V and J ends, which lost 6 bases and 6 bases, there was a span of 15 bases. Germline V CDR1 and CDR2: ENHRY, SYGVKD. The CDR3 consists of 13 residues. CDR3 DNA: TGTGCCATCAGCCAGAACAGGGAAGGCGAGCAGTACTTC. Protein product: CAISQNREGEQYF.

This clone was counted only a few times. The rearrangement links TRBV5-1 to TRBJ2-7; D gene uncertain. The germline V gene encodes CDR1 SGHRS and CDR2 YFSETQ. CDR3 length equals 16 residues. V dropped 1 base and J dropped 0 bases, with 14 bases sitting between them. The CDR3 DNA reads TGCGCCAGCAGCTTGACGCCGCCGCCTAGCTCCTACGAGCAGTACTTC. Translating it yields CASSLTPPPSSYEQYF.

In this sample, this clone turned up once. The chain recombines TRBV6-1 with TRBJ2-2, with TRBD1 identical over 7 bases. Trimming took 3 bases from V and 5 from J; bases not matched to a gene: 3. The CDR3 extends over 14 amino acids. CDR1 MNHNS and CDR2 SASEGT come from the germline V gene. CDR3 nucleotides: TGTGCCAGCAGTGAGAGGGGGCTGACCGGGGAGCTGTTTTTT. Its protein is CASSERGLTGELFF.

The chain links TRBV9 to TRBJ2-5; D not certain. The length of the CDR3 is 13 residues. Trimming removed 0 bases from V and 3 bases from J, with 6 bases in between. Germline loops: CDR1 SGDLS, CDR2 YYNGEE. The CDR3 loop reads CASSVAPEETQYF. DNA for the CDR3: TGTGCCAGCAGCGTAGCTCCGGAAGAGACCCAGTACTTC.

The chain links TRBV7-6 to TRBJ2-1; 9 bases align to TRBD2. The CDR3 totals 14 residues. Germline V gene sequence: CDR1 SGHVS, CDR2 FNYEAQ. V shed 4 bases and J 9 bases; nucleotides not matched to a gene: 7. In DNA, the CDR3 is TGTGCCAGCAGCTATAGCGGGGGAGCTAGTGAGCAGTTCTTC. Protein sequence: CASSYSGGASEQFF.

The V and J genes are TRBV7-6 and TRBJ1-1; no firm D call. The length of the CDR3 is 13 residues. The V gene's germline CDR1 is SGHVS and CDR2 FNYEAQ. Trimming took off 1 base at V and 2 bases at J, with 5 bases between the two ends. In nucleotides, the CDR3 is TGTGCCAGCAGCTTAGGGAGAAACACTGAAGCTTTCTTT. Translating gives CASSLGRNTEAFF.

This clone showed up just once. The chain links TRBV2 to TRBJ1-2; D is unclear. This CDR3 has 12 residues. The V gene lost 4 bases and the J gene lost 4 bases, with 7 bases spanning the gap. CDR1 and CDR2 (germline): SNHLY, FYNNEI. In DNA form, the CDR3 reads TGTGCCAGCAGTGTTCAACCCTATGGCTACACCTTC. The encoded protein is CASSVQPYGYTF.

Only a few counts were recorded for this clone. The chain has TRBV19 and TRBJ2-7, with D possibly TRBD1 on 6 matching bases. Deletions cut 2 bases from V and 6 bases from J, with 14 bases between. Per germline, CDR1 LNHDA and CDR2 SQIVND (reference sequence). The CDR3 is 14 residues long. The CDR3 nucleotides read TGTGCCAGTAGTATACACACCACAGGGAGCGAGCAGTACTTC. Translating it yields CASSIHTTGSEQYF.

Only a few counts were recorded for this clone. The rearrangement links TRBV7-2 to TRBJ1-2, with TRBD1 matching 9 bases. The V segment lost 4 bases and the J segment 5 bases; nucleotides outside the gene matches: 2. Germline lookup yields CDR1 SGHTA and CDR2 FQGNSA. This CDR3 region has 13 residues. The CDR3 region is CASSSTGGYGYTF. The CDR3 DNA reads TGTGCCAGCAGCTCGACAGGGGGATATGGCTACACCTTC.

This clone was found a few times. The chain is built from TRBV9 and TRBJ1-3; D is unclear. V was clipped by 0 bases and J by 7 bases, with 11 bases between them. CDR3 length equals 14 residues. In germline, CDR1 is SGDLS, CDR2 YYNGEE. In DNA, the CDR3 is TGTGCCAGCAGCGTAGACGGGAGGCCCAACACCATATATTTT. This encodes CASSVDGRPNTIYF.

V and J are TRBV7-2 and TRBJ1-6; D might be TRBD1 (5 bases). Trimming took 0 bases from V and 10 from J, leaving 16 bases between them. CDR1 is SGHTA, CDR2 FQGNSA, per germline. The CDR3 runs to 16 residues. CDR3 sequence (DNA): TGTGCCAGCAGCTTAGCGCTTCAACGGGGGTCCTCACCCCTCCACTTT. Translation: CASSLALQRGSSPLHF. Looking up the rest from reference TRBV7-2 and TRBJ1-6 gives the full variable domain: GAGVSQSPSNKVTEKGKDVELRCDPISGHTALYWYRQSLGQGLEFLIYFQGNSAPDKSGLPSDRFSAERTGGSVSTLTIQRTQQEDSAVYLCASSLALQRGSSPLHFGNGTRLTVT.

The chain uses TRBV6-5 and TRBJ1-3; perhaps TRBD1 as D (5 bases). CDR1 MNHEY and CDR2 SVGAGI come from the germline V gene. This CDR3 spans 15 amino acids. V dropped 2 bases and J dropped 0 bases, with 8 bases sitting between them. The CDR3 DNA sequence: TGTGCCAGCAGTTACCAGGGTTACTCTGGAAACACCATATATTTT. Translation gives CASSYQGYSGNTIYF.

The chain employs TRBV19 and TRBJ1-2; 10 bases agree with TRBD1. The CDR3 length is 14 residues. CDR1 and CDR2 (germline): LNHDA, SQIVND (reference sequence). V lost 3 bases to trimming and J lost 6 bases; unmatched junction nucleotides: 4. CDR3 in amino acids: CASSMRQGADGYTF. CDR3 sequence (DNA): TGTGCCAGTAGTATGAGACAGGGGGCCGATGGCTACACCTTC.

The chain carries TRBV18 and TRBJ2-3; D remains ambiguous. The CDR3 contains 18 residues. Germline V CDR1 and CDR2: KGHSH, LQKENI. Trimming stripped 0 bases from V and 0 bases from J, with 16 bases between. CDR3 region: CASSPPMVLTTSTDTQYF. CDR3 in DNA: TGTGCCAGCTCACCACCTATGGTCCTAACGACTAGCACAGATACGCAGTATTTT.

The CDR3 nucleotides read TGTGCCAGCAGTTACTCTGGCAGACAAGAGACCCAGTACTTC. Translated, it gives CASSYSGRQETQYF. The chain recombines TRBV6-6 with TRBJ2-5; no reliable D call. The length of the CDR3 is 14 residues. Per germline, CDR1 MNHNY and CDR2 SVGAGI (reference sequence). The ends were cut back, 0 bases at V and 2 bases at J, with 7 bases in the middle.

This clone was counted only a few times. J is TRBJ2-5 and V is TRBV14; D is unclear. Looked up from germline, CDR1 is SGHDN and CDR2 is FVKESK. Trimming removed 5 bases at V and 5 bases at J, with 9 bases between. The CDR3 loop spans 12 amino acids. CDR3 sequence (DNA): TGTGCCAGCAGCTTAGCTCGGGAGACCCAGTACTTC. Protein product: CASSLARETQYF.

The chain has TRBV5-1 and TRBJ1-1; D is possibly TRBD1 (5 bases). Germline V lookup: CDR1 SGHRS, CDR2 YFSETQ. V was pared by 0 bases and J by 5 bases, with 17 bases between. CDR3 size: 16 residues. The CDR3 nucleotides read TGCGCCAGCAGCTTGGTAGTCGGGGGGGGGACGACTGAAGCTTTCTTT. Translated: CASSLVVGGGTTEAFF.

This rearrangement joins TRBV7-9 to TRBJ1-1, with TRBD1 identical over 7 bases. With 4 bases clipped from V and 2 bases from J, the junction kept 4 bases outside the gene matches. This CDR3 contains 14 residues. Germline assignment: CDR1 SEHNR and CDR2 FQNEAQ (reference sequence). CDR3 sequence (DNA): TGTGCCAGCAGCTCAAGGGGGCATAACACTGAAGCTTTCTTT. The encoded protein is CASSSRGHNTEAFF. The variable domain in full, completed from reference TRBV7-9 and TRBJ1-1, reads DTGVSQNPRHKITKRGQNVTFRCDPISEHNRLYWYRQTLGQGPEFLTYFQNEAQLEKSRLLSDRFSAERPKGSFSTLEIQRTEQGDSAMYLCASSSRGHNTEAFFGQGTRLTVV.